Listed below are T cell receptor beta chains from one sample, sequenced in a study of identical twins. TCRdb reprocessed the 5' RACE reads via MiXCR and lists one record per CDR3 protein. The sample consists of approximately 670,000 distinct CDR3 sequences, around 6% of them appearing once. Sequenced: naive T cells sorted from blood. Receptor source: a man aged 18 to 29 in good health. CDR3s include the opening cysteine and the closing phenylalanine or tryptophan. Each record gives: D gene, V gene, clone size, J gene, CDR3 protein, CDR3 DNA. D genes are given only for firm matches. A clone size is listed for some rows: how often the clone was seen (once, few, many), or a class if it is expanded.

.	TRBV20-1	few	TRBJ2-5	CSASSPATETQYF	TGCAGTGCTAGCTCGCCCGCTACAGAGACCCAGTACTTC
TRBD1	TRBV24-1	few	TRBJ1-5	CATSDSGQGKNQPQHF	TGTGCCACCAGTGACTCGGGACAGGGTAAAAATCAGCCCCAGCATTTT
.	TRBV20-1	few	TRBJ2-1	CSARDYLGGQVGGNEQFF	TGCAGTGCTAGAGATTACTTGGGGGGACAAGTGGGGGGCAATGAGCAGTTCTTC
.	TRBV20-1	few	TRBJ2-1	CSARAIGGWFF	TGCAGTGCTAGAGCGATCGGTGGGTGGTTCTTC
.	TRBV12-3/TRBV12-4	many	TRBJ1-3	CASRESSGNTIYF	TGTGCGAGCAGGGAGAGCTCTGGAAACACCATATATTTT
.	TRBV7-2	.	TRBJ2-3	CASRTGLRVMYF	TGTGCCAGCAGGACCGGACTCCGTGTTATGTATTTT
TRBD2	TRBV5-1	few	TRBJ2-1	CASSSYSSGKKFF	TGCGCCAGCAGCTCGTACTCTAGCGGGAAGAAGTTCTTC
.	TRBV5-1	many	TRBJ2-2	CASSSDLLGTGELFF	TGCGCCAGCAGCTCCGACCTCCTGGGGACCGGGGAGCTGTTTTTT
.	TRBV7-9	many	TRBJ2-2	CASSLDRQNTGELFF	TGTGCCAGCAGCCTAGATCGTCAGAACACCGGGGAGCTGTTTTTT
.	TRBV6-2/TRBV6-3	.	TRBJ1-1	CASTPRAWGLAEAFF	TGTGCCAGCACTCCCCGGGCCTGGGGACTCGCTGAAGCTTTCTTT
.	TRBV5-1	many	TRBJ1-2	CASSGTALGGYTF	TGCGCCAGCAGCGGGACGGCCCTGGGGGGCTACACCTTC
TRBD2	TRBV19	few	TRBJ2-1	CASSITGLAVYNEQFF	TGTGCCAGTAGTATTACGGGACTAGCGGTATACAATGAGCAGTTCTTC
.	TRBV30	.	TRBJ2-7	CAWSAGTANEQYF	TGTGCCTGGAGTGCAGGGACTGCGAACGAGCAGTACTTC
TRBD1	TRBV5-6	.	TRBJ1-2	CASRTQGTNYGYTF	TGTGCCAGCAGAACACAGGGGACTAACTATGGCTACACCTTC
TRBD2	TRBV20-1	many	TRBJ2-2	CSAPRPTGGTGELFF	TGCAGTGCACCTCGTCCCACGGGGGGCACCGGGGAGCTGTTTTTT
TRBD2	TRBV16	few	TRBJ2-7	CASSQFPSGYDEQYF	TGTGCCAGCAGCCAATTCCCTAGCGGGTATGACGAGCAGTACTTC